The T cell receptor beta chain described here comes from a study of blood T cells in healthy people across ages. Donor samples were obtained from healthy Caucasian individuals from Russia, aged 6 to 90. Each sample had at least 6 million PBMCs isolated. Points from the study as a whole: Significant beta diversity loss was already apparent by age roughly 44, declining roughly linearly. The lack of PBMC sorting stopped any conclusive naive versus antigen-experienced comparison.

Germline loops: CDR1 SNHLY, CDR2 FYNNEI. The CDR3 length is 11 residues. V lost 10 bases to trimming and J lost 4 bases, with 10 bases between them. In regard to this clonotype: Its matching antigen is unknown.

A second PCR, run for about 6 to 11 cycles, used a sample-barcoded 5' primer plus a J-beta primer mix. One entry per CDR3 protein results from TCRdb running MiXCR on the 5' RACE reads. Of fewer than 1,000,000 distinct CDR3 sequences listed, 40% to 50% are singletons. The chain links TRBV2 to TRBJ2-5; D might be TRBD1 (5 bases). Input material: blood. The receptor comes from a man between 60 and 75 years old in good health. The CDR3 is CAKRQRETQYF. In DNA form, the CDR3 reads TGTGCCAAACGACAGCGAGAGACCCAGTACTTC.